These 5 T cell receptor beta chains were sequenced from one sample in a study of OX40 agonist ivuxolimab in advanced cancers. Sequenced by immunoSEQ multiplex PCR; TCRdb stores in-frame clones only, minus some. The table has more than 65,000 clones, approximately 89% seen once. This specimen was CD4+ or CD8+ T cells sorted from blood, taken in a trial of the OX40 agonist ivuxolimab. These receptors were collected from an adult with an advanced solid tumor such as melanoma, head and neck, liver or kidney cancer.

The chain links TRBV11-2 to TRBJ2-5; tentative D call: TRBD1 (7 bases). The CDR3 runs to 14 residues. From germline, CDR1 is SGHAT and CDR2 FQNNGV. Between the trimmed V and J ends, which lost 6 bases and 5 bases, there was a span of 16 bases. CDR3 bases: TGTGCCAGCAGACAGGAGGGGGCGCGGGAGACCCAGTACTTC. Protein product: CASRQEGARETQYF.

This clone came up a few times. DNA for the CDR3: TGTGCCAGCAGTAACACAGGGGGAGGGCAGCCCCAGCATTTT. Translating it yields CASSNTGGGQPQHF. The chain is built from TRBV6-1 and TRBJ1-5; 8 positions agree with TRBD1. In germline, CDR1 is MNHNS, CDR2 SASEGT. Losses at the gene ends were 5 bases for V and 7 bases for J; bases not matched to a gene: 7. The CDR3 contains 14 residues.

The chain employs TRBV18 and TRBJ2-7; 8 positions match TRBD1. V shed 6 bases, J shed 3 bases, and the junction held 10 bases outside the gene matches. This CDR3 is 15 amino acids long. Germline V gene data show CDR1 as KGHSH and CDR2 as LQKENI. CDR3 nucleotides: TGTGCCAGCTCGGTGACAGGGGACTCCAACTACGAGCAGTACTTC. Amino acids: CASSVTGDSNYEQYF.

The J gene is TRBJ2-5, the V gene TRBV5-1, with 11 bases lining up with TRBD2. The CDR3 has 17 amino acids. The junction had 5 bases not matched to a gene; V was cut back by 0 bases and J by 1 base. From germline, CDR1 is SGHRS and CDR2 YFSETQ. Here the CDR3 reads CASSLGGTSGGQETQYF. CDR3 sequence (DNA): TGCGCCAGCAGCTTGGGCGGGACTAGCGGAGGCCAAGAGACCCAGTACTTC. The complete variable domain, with remaining parts taken from reference TRBV5-1 and TRBJ2-5, reads KAGVTQTPRYLIKTRGQQVTLSCSPISGHRSVSWYQQTPGQGLQFLFEYFSETQRNKGNFPGRFSGRQFSNSRSEMNVSTLELGDSALYLCASSLGGTSGGQETQYFGPGTRLLVL.

The rearrangement links TRBV6-1 to TRBJ1-5; D remains unclear. Trimming removed 5 bases at V and 3 bases at J, with 14 bases between. Germline CDR1 is MNHNS and CDR2 is SASEGT. This CDR3 has 15 residues. CDR3 nucleotide sequence: TGTGCCAGCAGTATCGCCCGGGCCCACAATCAGCCCCAGCATTTT. Translation gives CASSIARAHNQPQHF.